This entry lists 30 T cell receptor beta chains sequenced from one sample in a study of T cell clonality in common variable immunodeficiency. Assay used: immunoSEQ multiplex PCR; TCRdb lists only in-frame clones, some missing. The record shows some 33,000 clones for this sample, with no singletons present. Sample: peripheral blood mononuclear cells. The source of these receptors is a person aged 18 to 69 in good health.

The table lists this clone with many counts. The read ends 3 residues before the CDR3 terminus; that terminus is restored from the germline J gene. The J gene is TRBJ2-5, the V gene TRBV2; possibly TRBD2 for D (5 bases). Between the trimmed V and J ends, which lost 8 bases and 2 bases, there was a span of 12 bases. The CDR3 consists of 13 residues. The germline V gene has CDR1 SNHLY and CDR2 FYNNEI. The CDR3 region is CASLLAPQETQYF. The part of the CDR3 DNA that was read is TGTGCCAGCCTGCTAGCACCACAAGAGACC.

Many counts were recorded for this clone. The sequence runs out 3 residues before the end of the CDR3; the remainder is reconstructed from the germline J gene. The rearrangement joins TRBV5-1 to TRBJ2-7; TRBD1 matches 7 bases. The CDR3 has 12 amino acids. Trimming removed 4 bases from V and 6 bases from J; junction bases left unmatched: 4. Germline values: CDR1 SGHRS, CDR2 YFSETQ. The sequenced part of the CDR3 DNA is TGCGCCAGCAGCACGGGACAGCTCGAG. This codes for CASSTGQLE. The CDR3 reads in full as CASSTGQLEQYF.

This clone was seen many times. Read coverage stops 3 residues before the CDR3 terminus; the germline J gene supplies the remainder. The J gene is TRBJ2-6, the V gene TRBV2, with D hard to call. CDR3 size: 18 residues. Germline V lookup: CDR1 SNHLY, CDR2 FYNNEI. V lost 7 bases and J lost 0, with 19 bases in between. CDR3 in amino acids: CASTLSPGGGSGANVLTF. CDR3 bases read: TGTGCCAGCACCCTCTCTCCGGGTGGCGGCTCTGGGGCCAACGTC.

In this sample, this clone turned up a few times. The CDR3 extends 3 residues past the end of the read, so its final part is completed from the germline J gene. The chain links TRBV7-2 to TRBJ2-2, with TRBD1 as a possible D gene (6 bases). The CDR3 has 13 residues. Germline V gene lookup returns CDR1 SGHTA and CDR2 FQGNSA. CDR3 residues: CASSAGVGEKLFF. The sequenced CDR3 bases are TGTGCCAGCAGCGCAGGGGTTGGGGAAAAG.

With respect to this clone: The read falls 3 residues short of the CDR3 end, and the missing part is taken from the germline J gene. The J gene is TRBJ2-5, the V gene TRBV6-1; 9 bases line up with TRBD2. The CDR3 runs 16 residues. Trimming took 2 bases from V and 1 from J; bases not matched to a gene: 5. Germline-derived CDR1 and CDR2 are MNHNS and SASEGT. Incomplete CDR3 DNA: TGTGCCAGCAGTGAATGGGCTAGCGGGGCCCAAGAGACC. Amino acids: CASSEWASGAQET. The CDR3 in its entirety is CASSEWASGAQETQYF.

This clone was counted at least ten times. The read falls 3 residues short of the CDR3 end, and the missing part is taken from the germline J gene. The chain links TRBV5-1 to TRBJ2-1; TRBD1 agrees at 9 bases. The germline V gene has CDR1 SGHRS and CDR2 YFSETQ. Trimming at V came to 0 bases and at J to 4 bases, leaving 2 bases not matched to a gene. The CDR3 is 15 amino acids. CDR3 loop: CASSLGDREYNEQFF. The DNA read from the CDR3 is TGCGCCAGCAGCTTGGGGGACAGGGAGTACAATGAG. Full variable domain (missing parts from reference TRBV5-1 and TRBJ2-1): KAGVTQTPRYLIKTRGQQVTLSCSPISGHRSVSWYQQTPGQGLQFLFEYFSETQRNKGNFPGRFSGRQFSNSRSEMNVSTLELGDSALYLCASSLGDREYNEQFFGPGTRLTVL.

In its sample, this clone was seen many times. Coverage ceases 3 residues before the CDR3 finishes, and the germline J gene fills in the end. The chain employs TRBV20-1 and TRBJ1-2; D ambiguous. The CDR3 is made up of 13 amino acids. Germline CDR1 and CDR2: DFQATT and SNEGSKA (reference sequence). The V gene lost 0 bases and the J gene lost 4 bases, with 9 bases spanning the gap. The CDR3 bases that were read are TGCAGTGCTAGAGACCCCCGGGGCTATGGC. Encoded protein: CSARDPRGYG. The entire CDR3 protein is CSARDPRGYGYTF.

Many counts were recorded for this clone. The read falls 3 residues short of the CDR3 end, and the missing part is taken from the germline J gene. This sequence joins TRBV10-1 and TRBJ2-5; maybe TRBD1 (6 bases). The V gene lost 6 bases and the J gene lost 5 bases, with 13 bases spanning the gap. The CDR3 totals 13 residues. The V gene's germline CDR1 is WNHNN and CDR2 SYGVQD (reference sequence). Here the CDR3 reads CASRRTAGETQYF. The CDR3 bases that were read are TGCGCCAGCAGACGGACAGCCGGGGAGACC.

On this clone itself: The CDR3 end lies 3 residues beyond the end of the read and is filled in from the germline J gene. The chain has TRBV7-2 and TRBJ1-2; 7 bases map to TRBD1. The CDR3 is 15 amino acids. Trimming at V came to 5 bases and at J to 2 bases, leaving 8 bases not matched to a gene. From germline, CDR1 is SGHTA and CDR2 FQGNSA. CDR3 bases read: TGTGCCAGCAGCCCCCGGACAGGAGGGAACTATGGC. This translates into CASSPRTGGNYG. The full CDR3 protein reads CASSPRTGGNYGYTF.

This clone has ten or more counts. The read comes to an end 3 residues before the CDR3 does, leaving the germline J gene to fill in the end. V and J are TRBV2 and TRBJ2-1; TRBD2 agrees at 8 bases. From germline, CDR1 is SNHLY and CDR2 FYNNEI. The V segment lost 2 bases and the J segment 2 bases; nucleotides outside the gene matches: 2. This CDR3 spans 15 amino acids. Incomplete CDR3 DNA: TGTGCCAGCAGTGAAAATAGCGGGGCCTACAATGAG. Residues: CASSENSGAYNE. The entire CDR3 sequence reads CASSENSGAYNEQFF.

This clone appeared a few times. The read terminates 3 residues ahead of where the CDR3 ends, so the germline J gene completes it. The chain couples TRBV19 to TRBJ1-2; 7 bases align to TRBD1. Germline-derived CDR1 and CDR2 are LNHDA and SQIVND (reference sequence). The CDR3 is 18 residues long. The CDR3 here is CASSEAQGSTSSTDTYTF. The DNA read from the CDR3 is TGTGCCAGTAGTGAAGCACAGGGGTCGACGTCTAGCACAGATACC. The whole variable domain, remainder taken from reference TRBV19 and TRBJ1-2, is DGGITQSPKYLFRKEGQNVTLSCEQNLNHDAMYWYRQDPGQGLRLIYYSQIVNDFQKGDIAEGYSVSREKKESFPLTVTSAQKNPTAFYLCASSEAQGSTSSTDTYTFGSGTRLTVV.

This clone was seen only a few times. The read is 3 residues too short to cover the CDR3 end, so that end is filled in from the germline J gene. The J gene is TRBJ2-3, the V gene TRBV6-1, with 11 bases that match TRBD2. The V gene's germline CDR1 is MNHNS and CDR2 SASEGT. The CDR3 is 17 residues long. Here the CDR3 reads CASSQGLAGGLQETQYF. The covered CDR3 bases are TGTGCCAGCAGTCAAGGTCTAGCGGGGGGACTCCAAGAGACG.

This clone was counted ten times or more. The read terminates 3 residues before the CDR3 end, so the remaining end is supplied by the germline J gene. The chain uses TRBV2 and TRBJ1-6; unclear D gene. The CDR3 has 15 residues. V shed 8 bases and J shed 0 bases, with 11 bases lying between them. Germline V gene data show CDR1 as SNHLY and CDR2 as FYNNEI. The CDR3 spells CASRTQSSYNSPLHF. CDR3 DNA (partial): TGTGCCAGCCGAACACAGAGCTCCTATAATTCACCC.

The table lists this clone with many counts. CDR3 bases read: TGTGCCAGCAGCTTGGAGCGGGCCGCTCAAGAGACC. Translating it yields CASSLERAAQET. Given in full, the CDR3 is CASSLERAAQETQYF. This sequence joins TRBV5-6 and TRBJ2-5, with D perhaps matching TRBD2 (6 bases). The read terminates 3 residues before the CDR3 end, so the remaining end is supplied by the germline J gene. Trimming left V 0 bases short and J 2 bases short, with 11 bases between. CDR1 and CDR2 (germline): SGHDT, YYEEEE. This CDR3 comprises 15 residues.

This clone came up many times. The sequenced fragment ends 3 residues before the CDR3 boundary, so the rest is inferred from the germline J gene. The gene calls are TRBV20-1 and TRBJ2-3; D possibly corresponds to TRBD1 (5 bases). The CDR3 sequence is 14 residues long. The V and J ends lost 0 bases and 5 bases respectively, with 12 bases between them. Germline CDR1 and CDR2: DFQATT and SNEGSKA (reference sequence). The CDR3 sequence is CSARDRVGQDTQYF. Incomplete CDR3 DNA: TGCAGTGCTAGAGATAGAGTGGGGCAAGATACG.

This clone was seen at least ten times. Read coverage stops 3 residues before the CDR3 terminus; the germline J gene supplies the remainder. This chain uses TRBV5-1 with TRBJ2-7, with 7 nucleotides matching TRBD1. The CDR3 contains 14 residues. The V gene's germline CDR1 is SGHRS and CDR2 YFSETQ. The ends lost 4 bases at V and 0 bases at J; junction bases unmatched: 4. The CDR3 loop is CASSPTGSSYEQYF. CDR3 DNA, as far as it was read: TGCGCCAGCAGCCCGACAGGGAGCTCCTACGAG.

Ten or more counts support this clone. This CDR3 reads CASSRGDSGTQPQHF. The sequenced part of the CDR3 DNA is TGTGCCAGCAGCAGAGGGGACAGTGGGACTCAGCCC. This chain links TRBV7-9 with TRBJ1-5; 7 bases are shared with TRBD1. The read terminates 3 residues before the CDR3 end, so the remaining end is supplied by the germline J gene. The germline gives CDR1 SEHNR, CDR2 FQNEAQ (reference sequence). J was trimmed by 6 bases and V by 5 bases; bases with no gene match: 10. This CDR3 comprises 15 residues.

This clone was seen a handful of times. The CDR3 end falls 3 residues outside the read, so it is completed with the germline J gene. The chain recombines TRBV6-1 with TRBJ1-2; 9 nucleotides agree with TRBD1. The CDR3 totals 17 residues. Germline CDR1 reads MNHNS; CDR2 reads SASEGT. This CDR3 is CASSELGRGTGTYDYTF. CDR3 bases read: TGTGCCAGCAGTGAACTCGGACGAGGGACAGGGACCTACGAC.

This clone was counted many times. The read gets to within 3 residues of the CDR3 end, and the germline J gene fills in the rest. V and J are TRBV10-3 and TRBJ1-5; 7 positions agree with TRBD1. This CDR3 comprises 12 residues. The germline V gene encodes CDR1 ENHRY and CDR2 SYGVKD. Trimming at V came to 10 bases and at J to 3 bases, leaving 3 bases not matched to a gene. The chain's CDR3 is CATGQPNQPQHF. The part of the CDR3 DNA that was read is TGTGCCACGGGACAGCCCAATCAGCCC.

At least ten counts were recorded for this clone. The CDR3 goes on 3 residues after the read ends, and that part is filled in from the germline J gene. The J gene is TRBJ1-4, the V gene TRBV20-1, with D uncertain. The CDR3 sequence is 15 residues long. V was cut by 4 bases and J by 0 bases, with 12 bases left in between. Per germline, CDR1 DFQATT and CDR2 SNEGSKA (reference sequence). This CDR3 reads CSAIRGSATNEKLFF. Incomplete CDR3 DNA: TGCAGTGCTATTCGAGGCAGTGCAACTAATGAAAAA.

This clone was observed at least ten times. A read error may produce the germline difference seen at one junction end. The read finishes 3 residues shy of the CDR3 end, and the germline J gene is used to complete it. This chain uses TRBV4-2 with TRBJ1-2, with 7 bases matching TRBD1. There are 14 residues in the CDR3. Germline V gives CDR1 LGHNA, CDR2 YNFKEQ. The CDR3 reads CASSQSTGAGGYTF. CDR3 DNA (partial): TGCGCCAGCAGCCAGTCTACAGGGGCAGGTGGC.

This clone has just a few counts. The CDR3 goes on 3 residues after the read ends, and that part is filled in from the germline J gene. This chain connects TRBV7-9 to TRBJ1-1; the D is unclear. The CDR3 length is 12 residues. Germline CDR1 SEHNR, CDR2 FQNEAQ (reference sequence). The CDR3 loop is CASSLSGSEAFF. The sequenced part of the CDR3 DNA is TGTGCCAGCAGCTTATCGGGGTCCGAG.

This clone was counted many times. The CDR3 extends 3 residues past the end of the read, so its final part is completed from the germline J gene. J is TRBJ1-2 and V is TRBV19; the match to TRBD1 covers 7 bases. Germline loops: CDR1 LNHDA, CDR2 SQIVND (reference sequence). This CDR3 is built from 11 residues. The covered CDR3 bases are TGTGCCAGTAAAAGGGGGCAGGGC. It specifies CASKRGQG. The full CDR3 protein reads CASKRGQGYTF.

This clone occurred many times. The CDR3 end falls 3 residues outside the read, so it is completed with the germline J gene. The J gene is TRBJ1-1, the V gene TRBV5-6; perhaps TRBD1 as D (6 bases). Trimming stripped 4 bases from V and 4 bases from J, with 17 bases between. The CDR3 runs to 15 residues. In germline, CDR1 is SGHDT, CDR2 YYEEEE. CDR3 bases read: TGTGCCAGCAGCGCCCCCTACAGGGAGGCCACTGAA. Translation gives CASSAPYREATE. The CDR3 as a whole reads CASSAPYREATEAFF.

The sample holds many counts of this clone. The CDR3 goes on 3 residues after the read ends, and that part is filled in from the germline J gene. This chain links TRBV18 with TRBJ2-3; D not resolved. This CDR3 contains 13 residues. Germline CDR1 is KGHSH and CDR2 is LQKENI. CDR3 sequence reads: CASSPPSDETQYF. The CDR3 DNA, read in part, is TGTGCCAGCTCACCACCTTCAGATGAGACG.

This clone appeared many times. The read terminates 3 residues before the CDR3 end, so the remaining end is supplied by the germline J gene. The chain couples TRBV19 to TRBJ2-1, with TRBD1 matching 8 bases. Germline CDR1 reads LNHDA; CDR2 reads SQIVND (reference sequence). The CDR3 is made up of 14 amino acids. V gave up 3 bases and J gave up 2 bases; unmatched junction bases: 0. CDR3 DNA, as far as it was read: TGTGCCAGTAGTATGGGACAGGCCTACAATGAG. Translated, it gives CASSMGQAYNE. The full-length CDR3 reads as CASSMGQAYNEQFF.

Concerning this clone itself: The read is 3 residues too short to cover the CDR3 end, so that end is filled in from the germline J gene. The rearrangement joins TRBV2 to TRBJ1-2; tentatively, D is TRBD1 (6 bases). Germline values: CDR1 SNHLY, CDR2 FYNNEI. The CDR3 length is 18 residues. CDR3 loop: CASLSVLSRGRRTYDYTF. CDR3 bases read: TGTGCCAGCTTGAGCGTGCTTAGTAGGGGGAGAAGAACCTACGAC.

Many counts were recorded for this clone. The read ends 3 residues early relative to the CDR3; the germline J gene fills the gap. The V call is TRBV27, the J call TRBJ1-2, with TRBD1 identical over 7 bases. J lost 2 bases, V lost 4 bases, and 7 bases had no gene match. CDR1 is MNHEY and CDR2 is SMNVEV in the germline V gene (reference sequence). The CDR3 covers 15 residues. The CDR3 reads CASSSGTAPNYGYTF. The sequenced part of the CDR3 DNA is TGTGCCAGCAGTTCGGGGACAGCGCCGAACTATGGC.

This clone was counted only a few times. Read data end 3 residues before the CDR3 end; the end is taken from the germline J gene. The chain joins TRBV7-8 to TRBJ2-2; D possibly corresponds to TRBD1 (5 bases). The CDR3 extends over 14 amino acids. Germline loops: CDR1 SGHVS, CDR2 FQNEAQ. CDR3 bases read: TGTGCCAGCAGCATTCGGACAAATAATGAAAAG. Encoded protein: CASSIRTNNEK. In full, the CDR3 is CASSIRTNNEKLFF.

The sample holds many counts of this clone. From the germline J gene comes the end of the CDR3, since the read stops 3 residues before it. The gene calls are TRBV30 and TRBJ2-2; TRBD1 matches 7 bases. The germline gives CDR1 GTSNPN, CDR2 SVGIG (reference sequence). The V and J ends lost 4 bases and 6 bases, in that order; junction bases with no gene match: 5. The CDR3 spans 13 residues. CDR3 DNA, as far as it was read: TGTGCCTGGATCCATCAGGGGGCCGGGGAG. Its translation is CAWIHQGAGE. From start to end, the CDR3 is CAWIHQGAGELFF.